These 2 T cell receptor beta chains originate from one sample sequenced in a study of beta chain features in type 1 diabetes. Study-wide findings and caveats: Shorter TCRB CDR3s, moderately but significantly so, were found in Type 1 diabetes patients in all four CD4+ subsets.

These receptors have no identified antigens. Reverse transcribing all isolated RNA meant expressed TCRB transcripts were sequenced. Data came from immunoSEQ multiplex PCR; TCRdb stores just in-frame clones and leaves some out. Among some 160,000 clones listed, roughly 9% were seen once. Input material: central memory CD4+ T cells from blood. The receptors shown here come from a woman in her twenties or thirties with type 1 diabetes.

The gene calls are TRBV6-1 and TRBJ2-7; possibly TRBD1 for D (5 bases). This CDR3 is built from 14 residues. Trimming stripped 6 bases from V and 2 bases from J, with 14 bases between. In germline, CDR1 is MNHNS, CDR2 SASEGT. CDR3 loop: CASRELGQTYEQYF. CDR3 DNA: TGTGCCAGCAGGGAACTCGGACAAACCTACGAGCAGTACTTC.

The chain couples TRBV6-5 to TRBJ2-7, with D possibly matching TRBD2 (6 bases). Per germline, CDR1 MNHEY and CDR2 SVGAGI. V was clipped by 6 bases and J by 2 bases, with 8 bases between them. The length of the CDR3 is 12 residues. The CDR3 reads CASRTSAYEQYF. The CDR3 region has the DNA TGTGCCAGCAGGACTAGTGCCTACGAGCAGTACTTC.